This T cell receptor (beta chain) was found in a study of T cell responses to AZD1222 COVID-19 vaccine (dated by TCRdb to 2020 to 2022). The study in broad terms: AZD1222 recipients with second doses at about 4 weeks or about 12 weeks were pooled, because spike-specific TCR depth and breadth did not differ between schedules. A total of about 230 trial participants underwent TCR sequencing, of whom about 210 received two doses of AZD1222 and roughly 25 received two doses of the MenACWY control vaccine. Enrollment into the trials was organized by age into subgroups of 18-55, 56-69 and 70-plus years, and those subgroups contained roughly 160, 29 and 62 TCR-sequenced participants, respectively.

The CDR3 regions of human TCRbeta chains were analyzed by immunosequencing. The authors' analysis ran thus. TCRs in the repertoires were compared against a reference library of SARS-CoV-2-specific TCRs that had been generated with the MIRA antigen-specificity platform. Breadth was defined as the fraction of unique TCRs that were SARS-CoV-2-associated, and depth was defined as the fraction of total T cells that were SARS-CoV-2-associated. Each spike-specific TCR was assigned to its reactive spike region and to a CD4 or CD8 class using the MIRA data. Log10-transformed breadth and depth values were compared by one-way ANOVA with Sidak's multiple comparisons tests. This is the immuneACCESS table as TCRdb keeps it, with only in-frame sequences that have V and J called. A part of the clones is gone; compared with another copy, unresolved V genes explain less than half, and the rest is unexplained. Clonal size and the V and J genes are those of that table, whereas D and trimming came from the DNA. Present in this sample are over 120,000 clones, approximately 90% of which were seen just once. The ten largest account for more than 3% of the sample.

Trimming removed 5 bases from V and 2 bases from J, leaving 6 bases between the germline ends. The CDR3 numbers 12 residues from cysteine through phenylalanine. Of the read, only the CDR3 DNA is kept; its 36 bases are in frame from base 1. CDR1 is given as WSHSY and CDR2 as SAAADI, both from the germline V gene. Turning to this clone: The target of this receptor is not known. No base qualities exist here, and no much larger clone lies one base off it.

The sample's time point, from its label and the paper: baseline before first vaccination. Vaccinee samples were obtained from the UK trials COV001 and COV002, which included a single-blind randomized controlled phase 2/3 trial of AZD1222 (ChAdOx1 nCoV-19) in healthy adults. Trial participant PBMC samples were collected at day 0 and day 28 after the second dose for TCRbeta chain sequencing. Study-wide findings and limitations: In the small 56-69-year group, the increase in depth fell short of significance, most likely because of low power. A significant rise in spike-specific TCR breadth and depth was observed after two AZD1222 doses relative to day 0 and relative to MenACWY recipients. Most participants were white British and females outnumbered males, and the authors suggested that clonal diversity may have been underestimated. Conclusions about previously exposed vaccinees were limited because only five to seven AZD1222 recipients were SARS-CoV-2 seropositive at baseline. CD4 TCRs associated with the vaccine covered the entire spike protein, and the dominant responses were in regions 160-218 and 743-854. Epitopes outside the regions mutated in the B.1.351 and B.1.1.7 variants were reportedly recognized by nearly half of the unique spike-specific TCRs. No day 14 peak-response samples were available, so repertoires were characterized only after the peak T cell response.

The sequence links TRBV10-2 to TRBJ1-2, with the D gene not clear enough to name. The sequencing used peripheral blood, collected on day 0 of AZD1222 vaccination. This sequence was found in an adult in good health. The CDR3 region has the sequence CASSLGNYGYTF. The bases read TGCGCCAGCAGTTTGGGGAACTATGGCTACACCTTC.